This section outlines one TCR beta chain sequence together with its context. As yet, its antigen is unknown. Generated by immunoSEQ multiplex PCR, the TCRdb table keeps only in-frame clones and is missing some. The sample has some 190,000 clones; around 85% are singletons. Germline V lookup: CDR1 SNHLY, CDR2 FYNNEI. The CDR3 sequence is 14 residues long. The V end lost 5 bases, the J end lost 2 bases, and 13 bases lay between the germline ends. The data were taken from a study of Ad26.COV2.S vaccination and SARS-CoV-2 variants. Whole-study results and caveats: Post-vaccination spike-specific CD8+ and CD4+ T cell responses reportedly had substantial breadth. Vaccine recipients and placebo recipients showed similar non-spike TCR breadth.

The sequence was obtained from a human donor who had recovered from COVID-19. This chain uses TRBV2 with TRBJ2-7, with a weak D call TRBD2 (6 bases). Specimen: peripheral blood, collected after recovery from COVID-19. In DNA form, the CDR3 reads TGTGCCAGCAGTATCGGGACTGGCCCCTACGAGCAGTACTTC. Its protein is CASSIGTGPYEQYF.